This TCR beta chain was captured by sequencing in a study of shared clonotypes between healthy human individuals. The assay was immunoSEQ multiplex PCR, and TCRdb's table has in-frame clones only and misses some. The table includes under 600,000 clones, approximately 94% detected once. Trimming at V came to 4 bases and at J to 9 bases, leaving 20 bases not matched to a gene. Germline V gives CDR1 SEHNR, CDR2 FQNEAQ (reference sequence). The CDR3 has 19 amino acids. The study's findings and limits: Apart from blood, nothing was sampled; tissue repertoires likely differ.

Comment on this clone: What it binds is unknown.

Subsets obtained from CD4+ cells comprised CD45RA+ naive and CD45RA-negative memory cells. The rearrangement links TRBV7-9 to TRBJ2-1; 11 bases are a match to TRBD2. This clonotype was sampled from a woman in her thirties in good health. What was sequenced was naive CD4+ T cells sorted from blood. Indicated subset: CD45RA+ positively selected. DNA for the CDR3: TGTGCCAGCAGCTCCCATCTCTTACTAGCGGGAGTTGAGGGGACTGAGCAGTTCTTC. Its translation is CASSSHLLLAGVEGTEQFF.